This TCR beta chain was documented in a study of vaccination and CD4 T cells after COVID-19. In the study overall: Treatment of control cultures consisted of a CEFX pool, an HIV-1 Nef pool, or no peptide.

This clonotype appeared a few times. Its antigen is not identified. Germline-derived CDR1 and CDR2 are LNHDA and SQIVND (reference sequence). Deletions cut 7 bases from V and 0 bases from J, with 16 bases between. CDR3 length equals 17 residues. This sample's treatment: roughly 10-day PBMC culture with coronavirus spike peptide pools or control peptides (ViraFEST assay). With fresh IL-2 medium, half the medium was replaced on days 3 and 7. Study-wide results and caveats: In convalescent patients, 304 of 307 vaccine-specific clones were spike mono-reactive.

Once obtained from cultured CD4+ T cells, the DNA was sequenced using the Oncomine TCR Beta short-read assay. Each CDR3 protein gets one entry after TCRdb re-called the PCR reads with MiXCR. Seen here are about 16,000 distinct CDR3 sequences, about 40% observed once, and the top ten hold roughly 24%. The chain has TRBV19 and TRBJ2-6; D not resolved. The source material was CD4+ T cells from blood, cultured in vitro, sampled before SARS-CoV-2 vaccination. The clonotype comes from a human donor who received a COVID-19 vaccine. The CDR3 protein is CASNGQGGGSGANVLTF. DNA for the CDR3: TGTGCCAGTAATGGGCAAGGCGGTGGCTCTGGGGCCAACGTCCTGACTTTC.